One and the same sample provided the 12 T cell receptor beta chains below, sequenced in a study of radiation and T cells in renal cell carcinoma. The method was immunoSEQ multiplex PCR; TCRdb's version includes in-frame clones alone and lacks a portion of them. The sample holds 120,000 or so clones, approximately 90% seen once. Time point of the sample: blood 2 weeks post-SBRT. The treatment is: 15 Gy SBRT to primary tumor, nephrectomy 4 weeks later. Sequencing was performed on blood, taken from a patient whose treatment included radiotherapy and nephrectomy. Receptors originate from a woman between 65 and 79 years old with renal cell carcinoma.

The V and J genes are TRBV21-1 and TRBJ1-4. TRBV21-1 is reported as a pseudogene. This CDR3 is 15 amino acids long. The CDR3 nucleotides are TGTGCCAGCTGCAAAGAGGCAGTCGAAAATGAAAAACTGTTTTTT. Protein sequence: CASCKEAVENEKLFF.

With respect to this clone: The junction departs from germline at one end; a sequencing error may be responsible. V usage is TRBV5-1 and J usage is TRBJ2-2, with 10 bases identical to TRBD1. The length of the CDR3 is 16 residues. Germline lookup yields CDR1 SGHRS and CDR2 YFSETQ. The CDR3 sequence: CASSVQGQGNIGELFF. CDR3 nucleotide sequence: TGCGCCAGCAGCGTTCAGGGACAGGGGAACATCGGGGAGCTGTTTTTT.

The sample holds one count of this clone. The chain employs TRBV5-1 and TRBJ2-7; 7 positions match TRBD1. The trim removed 2 bases at V and 7 bases at J, leaving 9 bases unmatched. The germline V gene has CDR1 SGHRS and CDR2 YFSETQ. CDR3 length: 14 residues. The CDR3 bases are TGCGCCAGCAGCTTTACAGGGGCCTACGGGGAGCAGTACTTC. Translating gives CASSFTGAYGEQYF.

The chain combines TRBV4-2 with TRBJ2-1; tentative D call: TRBD1 (5 bases). CDR3 length equals 15 residues. V was cut by 0 bases and J by 2 bases, with 8 bases left in between. Germline CDR1 is LGHNA and CDR2 is YNFKEQ. This chain's CDR3 is CASSQDRETYNEQFF. The CDR3, as DNA: TGTGCCAGCAGCCAAGACAGGGAAACCTACAATGAGCAGTTCTTC.

The rearrangement uses TRBV5-1 and TRBJ2-5, with 8 bases that match TRBD2. CDR1 is SGHRS, CDR2 YFSETQ, per germline. V dropped 5 bases and J dropped 1; count of bases not matched to a gene: 4. CDR3 length equals 14 residues. CDR3 amino acids: CASRSGLAQETQYF. CDR3 DNA sequence: TGCGCCAGCAGATCCGGACTAGCCCAAGAGACCCAGTACTTC. The whole variable domain, remainder taken from reference TRBV5-1 and TRBJ2-5, is KAGVTQTPRYLIKTRGQQVTLSCSPISGHRSVSWYQQTPGQGLQFLFEYFSETQRNKGNFPGRFSGRQFSNSRSEMNVSTLELGDSALYLCASRSGLAQETQYFGPGTRLLVL.

This chain connects TRBV5-6 to TRBJ2-2; 9 nucleotides match TRBD1. The CDR3 runs to 15 residues. Germline V gives CDR1 SGHDT, CDR2 YYEEEE. Trimming at V came to 0 bases and at J to 4 bases, leaving 1 base not matched to a gene. The CDR3 DNA is TGTGCCAGCAGCTTGGGGGACAGGGCCACCGGGGAGCTGTTTTTT. Its translation: CASSLGDRATGELFF. Full variable domain (remainder filled in from reference TRBV5-6 and TRBJ2-2): DAGVTQSPTHLIKTRGQQVTLRCSPKSGHDTVSWYQQALGQGPQFIFQYYEEEERQRGNFPDRFSGHQFPNYSSELNVNALLLGDSALYLCASSLGDRATGELFFGEGSRLTVL.

This clone was observed a single time. The chain employs TRBV7-2 and TRBJ2-5, with 7 bases matching TRBD2. The length of the CDR3 is 15 residues. Losses at the gene ends were 5 bases for V and 4 bases for J; bases not matched to a gene: 10. The germline V gene encodes CDR1 SGHTA and CDR2 FQGNSA. CDR3 sequence: CASSHGWGGLETQYF. CDR3 in DNA: TGTGCCAGCAGCCACGGTTGGGGGGGGTTAGAGACCCAGTACTTC.

This rearrangement joins TRBV11-2 to TRBJ2-3; D is unresolved. Germline lookup yields CDR1 SGHAT and CDR2 FQNNGV. CDR3 length: 13 residues. Trimming took off 5 bases at V and 6 bases at J, with 12 bases between the two ends. This CDR3 reads CASSPLIGDTQYF. The CDR3 DNA reads as TGTGCCAGCAGCCCCTTAATTGGGGATACGCAGTATTTT.

The chain combines TRBV5-1 with TRBJ1-5; 9 nucleotides align to TRBD1. Germline V CDR1 and CDR2: SGHRS, YFSETQ. The CDR3 length is 18 residues. J lost 2 bases, V lost 0 bases, and 9 bases had no gene match. CDR3 residues: CASSLAGTGIPGNQPQHF. CDR3 bases: TGCGCCAGCAGCTTGGCTGGGACAGGGATTCCAGGCAATCAGCCCCAGCATTTT.

This clone occurred once. The chain uses TRBV10-3 and TRBJ2-3, with 7 bases that match TRBD2. CDR1 is ENHRY and CDR2 is SYGVKD in the germline V gene. CDR3 size: 12 residues. J was trimmed by 5 bases and V by 10 bases; bases with no gene match: 6. Here the CDR3 reads CATGGTGDTQYF. In DNA form, the CDR3 reads TGTGCCACCGGGGGGACGGGAGATACGCAGTATTTT.

Notes on this clone: This sample includes further DNA sequences coding for the same CDR3. V gene TRBV10-1 combines with J gene TRBJ2-1; 9 bases fit TRBD2. With V trimmed by 0 bases and J by 2 bases, 5 bases remained unmatched. The germline V gene encodes CDR1 WNHNN and CDR2 SYGVQD (reference sequence). The CDR3 sequence is 17 residues long. Here the CDR3 reads CASSESKAGGTYNEQFF. The CDR3 bases are TGCGCCAGCAGTGAGTCGAAGGCGGGGGGGACCTACAATGAGCAGTTCTTC.

The chain links TRBV9 to TRBJ1-3, with a tentative D call TRBD1 (5 bases). This CDR3 comprises 16 residues. Per the germline V gene, CDR1 is SGDLS and CDR2 is YYNGEE. With 3 bases removed from V and 3 bases from J, the gap between germline ends came to 16 bases. The CDR3 nucleotides read TGTGCCAGCAGCGCCGGGACCGGTCTAGTTGGAAACACCATATATTTT. It yields the protein CASSAGTGLVGNTIYF.